What follows are 22 T cell receptor beta chains derived from one specimen sequenced in a study of T cells in Graves' hyperthyroidism and ophthalmopathy (dated by TCRdb to about 2019). The library relied on multiplex PCR. The sequencer listed for this sample is Illumina HiSeq 2000. The TCR beta CDR3 regions were amplified from the RNA transcripts. For the first round of RT-PCR on the TCR CDR3, the HTBI primer set was used together with the Qiagen OneStep RT-PCR kit. The raw public reads went through TCRdb reprocessing: fastp at Q25, MiXCR clone calling, in-frame beta chains kept. Here each entry gathers all rows of one CDR3 protein and keeps the most common genes and DNA. This sample holds around 500,000 distinct CDR3 sequences; 14% were observed only once. Roughly 14% of the sample is in the top ten clones. Material for sequencing was blood. These receptors were collected from a middle-aged woman with Graves' hyperthyroidism.

The genes are TRBV4-1 and TRBJ1-2; 7 bases fit TRBD1. The CDR3 contains 13 residues. Germline V gene data show CDR1 as MGHRA and CDR2 as YSYEKL. J lost 5 bases, V lost 4 bases, and 4 bases had no gene match. This CDR3 reads CASSLDRYYGYTF. CDR3 coding DNA: TGCGCCAGCAGCCTGGACAGGTATTATGGCTACACCTTC.

The chain couples TRBV6-7 to TRBJ1-6; a weak D match, TRBD1 (6 bases). TRBV6-7 is identified as an open reading frame with a role that is uncertain. Trimming pared 5 bases from V and 7 bases from J, leaving 12 bases between. The CDR3 runs to 14 residues. In DNA form, the CDR3 reads TGTGCCAGCAGTCGAGGACAGTCGAATTCACCCCTCCACTTT. This encodes CASSRGQSNSPLHF.

This clonotype was seen a handful of times. The rearrangement uses TRBV12-3 or TRBV12-4 and TRBJ2-2; 7 bases are a match to TRBD2. This CDR3 contains 17 residues. The J segment lost 4 bases and the V segment lost 11 bases, leaving 19 bases of the junction unmatched. For the CDR3, the DNA is TGTGCCGGCATCTCTTCGCGGGGAGGGTCGGGCACCGGGGAGCTGTTTTTT. It encodes CAGISSRGGSGTGELFF.

This chain connects TRBV10-3 to TRBJ1-6; possibly TRBD1 for D (5 bases). CDR1 is ENHRY and CDR2 is SYGVKD in the germline V gene. Trimming pared 1 base from V and 5 bases from J, leaving 9 bases between. The length of the CDR3 is 15 residues. The CDR3 sequence: CAISELGVHNSPLHF. In nucleotides, the CDR3 is TGTGCCATCAGTGAGTTGGGGGTCCATAATTCACCCCTCCACTTT.

In regard to this clonotype: A much larger clone lies a single base off, so this may be a read error. The chain has TRBV15 and TRBJ2-1, with D hard to call. Germline V CDR1 and CDR2: LNHNV, YYDKDF (reference sequence). This CDR3 has 16 residues. CDR3 coding DNA: TGTGCCACCAGCCGGACGCGGCCAGATTCCTACGATGAGCAGTTCTTC. Residues: CATSRTRPDSYDEQFF.

J is TRBJ1-1 and V is TRBV14; a possible D gene is TRBD1 (5 bases). V lost 4 bases to trimming and J lost 0 bases, with 12 bases between them. The length of the CDR3 is 15 residues. Germline V gene data show CDR1 as SGHDN and CDR2 as FVKESK. CDR3 in amino acids: CASSPTEGMNTEAFF. CDR3 nucleotides: TGTGCCAGCAGCCCGACAGAGGGGATGAACACTGAAGCTTTCTTT.

This clonotype was seen at least ten times. The gene calls are TRBV11-2 and TRBJ2-7, with a possible D match to TRBD2 (6 bases). The germline V gene encodes CDR1 SGHAT and CDR2 FQNNGV. Trimming left V 5 bases short and J 6 bases short, with 14 bases between. This CDR3 region has 13 residues. The CDR3 sequence is CASSPPGDREQYF. In DNA form, the CDR3 reads TGTGCCAGCAGCCCCCCGGGGGACCGCGAGCAGTACTTC.

This clonotype appeared a few times. The rearrangement uses TRBV6-1 and TRBJ1-1, with D unclear. The germline CDR1 and CDR2 sequences are MNHNS and SASEGT. CDR3 length equals 13 residues. V dropped 8 bases and J dropped 4 bases, with 14 bases sitting between them. The DNA of the CDR3 is TGTGCCAGCCGGGCCCGGGCGTTCACTGAAGCTTTCTTT. It yields the protein CASRARAFTEAFF.

This clonotype was observed many times. The chain carries TRBV20-1 and TRBJ1-1, with unresolved D. Trimming pared 5 bases from V and 13 bases from J, leaving 14 bases between. Germline lookup yields CDR1 DFQATT and CDR2 SNEGSKA (reference sequence). The CDR3 loop spans 10 amino acids. The chain's CDR3 is CSAGERMNFF. CDR3 bases: TGCAGTGCTGGGGAGAGAATGAATTTCTTT.

The genes are TRBV6-1 and TRBJ1-5; the D gene is possibly TRBD1 (5 bases). The CDR3 has 14 residues. Germline CDR1 MNHNS, CDR2 SASEGT. The V end was cut by 6 bases, the J end by 0 bases, with 9 bases between. The CDR3: CASRDDSSNQPQHF. The CDR3, as DNA: TGTGCCAGCAGGGATGACAGTAGCAATCAGCCCCAGCATTTT.

This clonotype was counted ten times or more. The genes are TRBV28 and TRBJ2-5; TRBD2 agrees at 8 bases. Germline CDR1 and CDR2: MDHEN and SYDVKM. V was pared by 7 bases and J by 7 bases, with 14 bases of the junction left unmatched. This CDR3 spans 15 amino acids. The CDR3 DNA follows: TGTGCCAGCACCCCCCAGGCAACGGGGGGGTGGACCCAGTACTTC. This gives the protein CASTPQATGGWTQYF.

V is TRBV28 and J is TRBJ2-1; 12 nucleotides line up with TRBD2. Germline assignment: CDR1 MDHEN and CDR2 SYDVKM. The V gene end was trimmed by 8 bases and the J gene end by 7 bases; junction bases not matched to a gene: 6. The CDR3 spans 14 residues. The CDR3 reads CASHGTSGSNEQFF. The CDR3 bases are TGTGCCAGCCACGGGACTAGCGGGTCTAATGAGCAGTTCTTC.

This clonotype was seen many times. The rearrangement links TRBV5-1 to TRBJ2-3, with 15 nucleotides matching TRBD2. Germline V lookup: CDR1 SGHRS, CDR2 YFSETQ. The CDR3 is 16 amino acids. V lost 4 bases to trimming and J lost 4 bases; unmatched junction nucleotides: 4. CDR3 in amino acids: CASSTGLAGGPDTQYF. The CDR3 region has the DNA TGCGCCAGCAGCACGGGACTAGCGGGAGGTCCAGATACGCAGTATTTT.

This clonotype came up a few times. The chain joins TRBV27 to TRBJ2-2, with TRBD2 as a possible D gene (6 bases). V lost 5 bases and J lost 7, with 17 bases in between. The CDR3 totals 15 residues. Germline CDR1 MNHEY, CDR2 SMNVEV (reference sequence). The CDR3 protein is CASSLTGSLLGELFF. CDR3 nucleotides: TGTGCCAGCAGTCTAACCGGGAGCCTCCTCGGGGAGCTGTTTTTT.

This clonotype was observed many times. The V and J genes are TRBV10-3 and TRBJ2-5; D ambiguous. The CDR3 spans 14 residues. V lost 6 bases and J 5 bases, leaving 16 bases between the germline ends. CDR1 and CDR2 from the germline V gene are ENHRY and SYGVKD. Here the CDR3 reads CAISADWAAETQYF. The CDR3 DNA reads as TGTGCCATCAGCGCCGACTGGGCGGCGGAGACCCAGTACTTC.

A few counts support this clonotype. CDR3 nucleotides: TGTGCCAGCAGCCACCGGGACGGGACCTACAATGAGCAGTTCTTC. Translated: CASSHRDGTYNEQFF. The J gene is TRBJ2-1, the V gene TRBV9; D might be TRBD1 or TRBD2, each matching 5 bases. This CDR3 has 15 residues. Germline CDR1 is SGDLS and CDR2 is YYNGEE. The V and J ends lost 4 bases and 2 bases respectively, with 13 bases between them.

In nucleotides, the CDR3 is TGTGCCAGCAGCTCCCGGACTAGCGGGGCCCAATTACTCTCCTACAATGAGCAGTTCTTC. Amino acids: CASSSRTSGAQLLSYNEQFF. J is TRBJ2-1 and V is TRBV9; 12 bases map to TRBD2. The CDR3 covers 20 residues. CDR1 and CDR2 (germline): SGDLS, YYNGEE. V lost 4 bases to trimming and J lost 0 bases; unmatched junction nucleotides: 14. The variable domain in full, completed from reference TRBV9 and TRBJ2-1, reads DSGVTQTPKHLITATGQRVTLRCSPRSGDLSVYWYQQSLDQGLQFLIQYYNGEERAKGNILERFSAQQFPDLHSELNLSSLELGDSALYFCASSSRTSGAQLLSYNEQFFGPGTRLTVL.

This clonotype was detected ten times or more. V and J are TRBV5-1 and TRBJ2-1; the D is unclear. The germline gives CDR1 SGHRS, CDR2 YFSETQ. This CDR3 spans 15 amino acids. Trimming shortened V by 0 bases and J by 0 bases, and 7 bases separated the two germline ends. CDR3 DNA sequence: TGCGCCAGCAGCTTGGAGGTGAGCTCCTACAATGAGCAGTTCTTC. As protein: CASSLEVSSYNEQFF.

The chain uses TRBV4-2 and TRBJ2-5; TRBD1 matches 8 bases. The CDR3 is 14 amino acids. CDR1 and CDR2 (germline): LGHNA, YNFKEQ. V shed 0 bases, J shed 4 bases, and the junction held 1 base outside the gene matches. CDR3: CASSQDRGPETQYF. CDR3 nucleotide sequence: TGTGCCAGCAGCCAAGACAGGGGGCCAGAGACCCAGTACTTC.

This clonotype showed up many times. The chain combines TRBV18 with TRBJ2-3, with D hard to call. Trimming removed 2 bases from V and 4 bases from J, with 10 bases in between. The CDR3 covers 14 residues. Germline V gene sequence: CDR1 KGHSH, CDR2 LQKENI. The CDR3 loop reads CASSPNPSPDTQYF. In DNA, the CDR3 is TGTGCCAGCTCACCAAATCCTAGTCCAGATACGCAGTATTTT.

This clonotype came up many times. The gene calls are TRBV20-1 and TRBJ2-2; TRBD2 matches at 13 bases. J gave up 7 bases and V 3 bases, and 5 bases lay outside the gene matches. This CDR3 has 15 amino acids. Germline CDR1 reads DFQATT; CDR2 reads SNEGSKA (reference sequence). CDR3 in DNA: TGCAGTGCTAGGACTAGCGGGAGGAAGATCGGGGAGCTGTTTTTT. This encodes CSARTSGRKIGELFF.

This clonotype came up a few times. This chain joins TRBV7-9 and TRBJ1-3; TRBD1 matches at 7 bases. The CDR3 runs to 19 residues. Germline values: CDR1 SEHNR, CDR2 FQNEAQ (reference sequence). J gave up 0 bases and V 5 bases, and 16 bases lay outside the gene matches. The DNA of the CDR3 is TGTGCCAGCAGCCCCGGGCCCAAGAGGGGGCCTTTCTCTGGAAACACCATATATTTT. Encoded protein: CASSPGPKRGPFSGNTIYF.